Reported below is one TCR beta chain. Its antigen is undetermined. V lost 4 bases and J lost 2, with 8 bases in between. The CDR3 has 13 residues. The germline CDR1 and CDR2 sequences are LGHNT and FRNRAP. TCRdb re-called the 5' RACE reads through MiXCR, storing one row per CDR3 protein. The sample yields around 250,000 distinct CDR3 sequences, 8% to 10% seen once. This sample was taken from a study of T-cell memory formation after mild COVID-19. Study results and caveats: Confirmation was lacking for SARS-CoV-2 specificity of second-wave clones that peaked on day 37. For contracting clones, CD4+ ones sat mainly in CM and EM, CD8+ in EMRA. Day 15 to 85 contracting clones showed balanced CD4/CD8; day 15 to 37 expanders favored CD4+.

This chain joins TRBV12-5 and TRBJ1-1; weak D call: TRBD1 (6 bases). This receptor was obtained from a man younger than 30 who had mild COVID-19 (a few samples of this study predate the infection). Cell type and time point are not known. Specimen: PBMCs or a T cell subset sorted from them (not recorded which). The chain's CDR3 is CASGSQGNTEAFF. CDR3 sequence (DNA): TGTGCTAGTGGTTCACAGGGTAACACTGAAGCTTTCTTT.